There are many counts of the clone carrying this TCR beta chain. This sample stems from a study of CD8+CD57+ T cells in acquired aplastic anemia. Study-level background: Mean yield of DNA from sorted CD4+ and CD8+ cells was around 3 ug.

V gave up 1 base and J gave up 6 bases, with 10 bases separating them. Germline assignment: CDR1 SEHNR and CDR2 FQNEAQ (reference sequence). The CDR3 sequence is 14 residues long. According to the study, genomic DNA was the template for TCR beta VDJ and CDR3 profiling. TCRdb fed the reads into MiXCR, producing one record per CDR3 protein. There are 450,000 to 550,000 distinct CDR3 sequences in the sample; roughly 34% occur only once, and 0.82% lies in the top ten. Before being chosen for sequencing, patients had shown CD8+CD57+ cell expansion by flow cytometry. The J gene is TRBJ1-5, the V gene TRBV7-9; D possibly corresponds to TRBD1 (5 bases). The sequence was obtained from a human donor with aplastic anemia. Input material: sorted CD4+, CD8+, or CD8+CD57+ T cells (not recorded which) from PBMCs. The CDR3 DNA follows: TGTGCCAGCAGCTTAGAAGGGGAGGCTCAGCCCCAGCATTTT. Encoded protein: CASSLEGEAQPQHF.